This T cell receptor beta chain was recorded in a study of kidney transplant recipient with SARS-CoV-2 infection. This clonotype has ten or more counts. One entry per CDR3 protein results from TCRdb running MiXCR on the reads. In the table there are 250,000 or so distinct CDR3 sequences, around 30% of which are singletons. The CDR3 loop spans 13 amino acids. Germline assignment: CDR1 MRHNA and CDR2 SNTAGT. Between the trimmed V and J ends, which lost 5 bases and 0 bases, there was a span of 7 bases. V usage is TRBV6-4 and J usage is TRBJ1-1; the D gene is possibly TRBD1 (5 bases). The sample in question was a blood sample, obtained at baseline and between days 110 and 120 from a kidney transplant recipient. This clonotype originated in a male patient aged 25-45 years who had COVID-19 and was a kidney transplant recipient. Some T cells may possibly be graft donor cells. The CDR3 DNA follows: TGTGCCAGCAGTCTCAGGGTGAACACTGAAGCTTTCTTT. Translated: CASSLRVNTEAFF.